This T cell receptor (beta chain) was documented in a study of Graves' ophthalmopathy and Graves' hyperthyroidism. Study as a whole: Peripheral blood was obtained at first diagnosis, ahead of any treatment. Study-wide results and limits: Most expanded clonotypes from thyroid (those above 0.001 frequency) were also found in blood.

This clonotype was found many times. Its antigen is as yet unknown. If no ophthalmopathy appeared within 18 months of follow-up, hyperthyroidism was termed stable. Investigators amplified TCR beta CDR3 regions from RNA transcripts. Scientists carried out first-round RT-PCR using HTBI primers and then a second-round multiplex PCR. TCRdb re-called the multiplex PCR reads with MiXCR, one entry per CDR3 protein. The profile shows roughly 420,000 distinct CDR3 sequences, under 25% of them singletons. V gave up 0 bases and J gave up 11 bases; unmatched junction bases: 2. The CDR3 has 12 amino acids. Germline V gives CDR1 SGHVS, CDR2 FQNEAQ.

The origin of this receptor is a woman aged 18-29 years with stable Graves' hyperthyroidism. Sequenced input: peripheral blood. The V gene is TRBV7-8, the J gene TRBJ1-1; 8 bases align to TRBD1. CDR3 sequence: CASSLAQGAAFF. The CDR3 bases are TGTGCCAGCAGCTTAGCCCAGGGGGCTGCTTTCTTT.